These 22 T cell receptor beta chains share one sample of origin, sequenced in a study of T cells in Graves' hyperthyroidism and ophthalmopathy. It was RNA transcripts that yielded the amplified TCR beta CDR3 regions. Primed by the HTBI set, a first-round RT-PCR was run on the TCR CDR3. TCRdb analysed the multiplex PCR reads with MiXCR anew, one entry per CDR3 protein. The data contain some 600,000 distinct CDR3 sequences, about 15% of them singletons. Specimen: blood. The receptor source for this set is a woman aged 25 to 45 with Graves' hyperthyroidism that later progressed to Graves' ophthalmopathy.

This clonotype was recorded many times. The chain couples TRBV14 to TRBJ2-7, with D tentatively TRBD1 (6 bases). The CDR3 is made up of 18 amino acids. Germline CDR1 SGHDN, CDR2 FVKESK. V was clipped by 2 bases and J by 0 bases, with 20 bases between them. The DNA of the CDR3 is TGTGCCAGCAGCCAACAGTGGGGGACATTCCCCTACTCCTACGAGCAGTACTTC. It translates to CASSQQWGTFPYSYEQYF.

This clonotype occurred many times. This rearrangement joins TRBV2 to TRBJ2-3; D unresolved. Trimming took off 7 bases at V and 0 bases at J, with 17 bases between the two ends. This CDR3 comprises 16 residues. Germline V CDR1 and CDR2: SNHLY, FYNNEI. The CDR3 loop reads CASTAMGFSSTDTQYF. The CDR3 DNA reads as TGTGCCAGCACGGCTATGGGTTTCTCTAGCACAGATACGCAGTATTTT. The variable domain in full, with the rest retrieved from reference TRBV2 and TRBJ2-3, is EPEVTQTPSHQVTQMGQEVILRCVPISNHLYFYWYRQILGQKVEFLVSFYNNEISEKSEIFDDQFSVERPDGSNFTLKIRSTKLEDSAMYFCASTAMGFSSTDTQYFGPGTRLTVL.

With regard to this clonotype: A much larger clonotype is one base distant, so this may be a read error. V usage is TRBV20-1 and J usage is TRBJ2-7; 12 bases match TRBD2. Germline lookup yields CDR1 DFQATT and CDR2 SNEGSKA (reference sequence). The CDR3 is made up of 14 amino acids. Trimming removed 6 bases from V and 3 bases from J; junction bases left unmatched: 6. The CDR3: CSASRTSGNYEQYF. CDR3 sequence (DNA): TGCAGTGCCAGCAGGACTAGCGGGAACTACGAGCAGTACTTC.

The chain recombines TRBV6-1 with TRBJ1-2, with D perhaps matching TRBD1 (6 bases). The CDR3 contains 13 residues. Germline values: CDR1 MNHNS, CDR2 SASEGT. V was shortened by 6 bases and J by 9 bases, with 17 bases between the two germline ends. CDR3 sequence (DNA): TGTGCCAGCAGCAAGACAGGTACCAAGAGCTACACCTTC. As protein: CASSKTGTKSYTF.

This clonotype was recorded at least ten times. This sequence joins TRBV20-1 and TRBJ1-2, with D perhaps TRBD1 (5 bases). In germline, CDR1 is DFQATT, CDR2 SNEGSKA (reference sequence). The CDR3 has 13 amino acids. V lost 0 bases to trimming and J lost 5 bases, with 10 bases between them. CDR3 nucleotide sequence: TGCAGTGCTAGAGATTTAGGGGTTTATGGCTACACCTTC. This codes for CSARDLGVYGYTF.

The rearrangement joins TRBV19 to TRBJ1-4; weak D call: TRBD1 (5 bases). The CDR3 is made up of 14 amino acids. The germline V gene encodes CDR1 LNHDA and CDR2 SQIVND (reference sequence). V lost 4 bases and J 5 bases, leaving 11 bases between the germline ends. The CDR3: CASSTRQNNEKLFF. CDR3 coding DNA: TGTGCCAGTAGTACGCGACAGAACAATGAAAAACTGTTTTTT.

At least ten counts were recorded for this clonotype. The chain has TRBV10-3 and TRBJ2-4, with 16 bases that match TRBD2. V gave up 10 bases and J gave up 6 bases; unmatched junction bases: 6. Germline V gives CDR1 ENHRY, CDR2 SYGVKD. The CDR3 has 15 residues. CDR3 sequence: CATGTSGRDRNIQYF. CDR3 sequence (DNA): TGTGCCACTGGGACTAGCGGGAGGGATAGAAACATTCAGTACTTC.

At least ten counts were recorded for this clonotype. The CDR3 reads CASIRRAGPNEQFF. Here the CDR3 DNA reads TGTGCCAGCATCCGCAGGGCAGGACCTAATGAGCAGTTCTTC. The chain employs TRBV28 and TRBJ2-1; the D gene is possibly TRBD1 (5 bases). The V gene lost 7 bases and the J gene lost 7 bases, with 17 bases spanning the gap. The CDR3 runs 14 residues. Germline CDR1 reads MDHEN; CDR2 reads SYDVKM.

This clonotype was picked up many times. V gene TRBV29-1 combines with J gene TRBJ2-2, with 8 bases identical to TRBD2. Germline V lookup: CDR1 SQVTM, CDR2 ANQGSEA. V was clipped by 1 base and J by 5 bases; unmatched bases: 9. The CDR3 is made up of 16 amino acids. The CDR3 sequence is CSVEVPAGVETGELFF. For the CDR3, the DNA is TGCAGCGTTGAAGTACCAGCGGGAGTGGAAACCGGGGAGCTGTTTTTT.

A few counts support this clonotype. The chain uses TRBV5-4 and TRBJ2-1; possibly TRBD1 for D (5 bases). The CDR3 extends over 13 amino acids. The germline V gene encodes CDR1 SGHNT and CDR2 YYREEE (reference sequence). Trimming stripped 1 base from V and 6 bases from J, with 8 bases between. This CDR3 reads CASSLYDSNEQFF. CDR3 DNA: TGTGCCAGCAGCTTGTACGACAGCAATGAGCAGTTCTTC.

The chain recombines TRBV11-2 with TRBJ1-2; unclear D gene. V shed 5 bases and J shed 5 bases, with 12 bases lying between them. CDR3 length: 13 residues. Germline loops: CDR1 SGHAT, CDR2 FQNNGV. CDR3 DNA sequence: TGTGCCAGCAGCCAAGTTGGAGAGTATGGCTACACCTTC. Translated, it gives CASSQVGEYGYTF.

There are many counts of this clonotype. The rearrangement uses TRBV28 and TRBJ2-3, with TRBD2 identical over 8 bases. This CDR3 has 12 residues. Unmatched junction bases numbered 3, after V lost 8 bases and J lost 5 bases. Germline V gene sequence: CDR1 MDHEN, CDR2 SYDVKM. Here the CDR3 reads CASERGLDTQYF. The DNA for the CDR3 is TGTGCCAGCGAGCGGGGGTTAGATACGCAGTATTTT.

This clonotype appeared a few times. The chain couples TRBV20-1 to TRBJ2-7, with TRBD2 identical over 11 bases. From germline, CDR1 is DFQATT and CDR2 SNEGSKA (reference sequence). Germline trimming cut 5 bases from V and 4 bases from J; bases unmatched to any gene: 4. This CDR3 region has 13 residues. In DNA form, the CDR3 reads TGCAGTGCTGCTACTAGCGGGAGATACGAGCAGTACTTC. Translated, it gives CSAATSGRYEQYF.

Ten or more counts support this clonotype. This sequence joins TRBV3-1 and TRBJ2-7, with a possible D match to TRBD2 (5 bases). This CDR3 spans 14 amino acids. The V gene's germline CDR1 is LGHDT and CDR2 YNNKEL (reference sequence). V was trimmed by 5 bases and J by 1 base, leaving 12 bases between them. The CDR3 nucleotides are TGTGCCAGCAGCTCATCCGAGGGATCCTACGAGCAGTACTTC. It encodes CASSSSEGSYEQYF.

This clonotype was recorded many times. The rearrangement joins TRBV18 to TRBJ2-5; possible D gene TRBD1, 6 bases. The V gene's germline CDR1 is KGHSH and CDR2 LQKENI. There are 13 residues in the CDR3. V dropped 3 bases and J dropped 2 bases, with 7 bases sitting between them. CDR3: CASSPDRQETQYF. Here the CDR3 DNA reads TGTGCCAGCTCACCGGACAGACAAGAGACCCAGTACTTC.

The sample holds a few counts of this clonotype. This rearrangement joins TRBV19 to TRBJ2-7; possibly TRBD2 for D (6 bases). The CDR3 runs to 14 residues. Per germline, CDR1 LNHDA and CDR2 SQIVND (reference sequence). V was shortened by 5 bases and J by 3 bases, with 14 bases between the two germline ends. The CDR3 coding sequence is TGTGCCAGTAGTCCCCCCGGGACTTACTACGAGCAGTACTTC. Translating gives CASSPPGTYYEQYF.

V is TRBV20-1 and J is TRBJ2-1, with 13 bases identical to TRBD2. Germline assignment: CDR1 DFQATT and CDR2 SNEGSKA (reference sequence). This CDR3 is 19 amino acids long. The V segment lost 5 bases and the J segment 1 base; nucleotides outside the gene matches: 14. The CDR3 region is CSACPHGLAGAGSYNEQFF. The DNA of the CDR3 is TGCAGTGCTTGCCCTCATGGACTAGCGGGAGCCGGTTCCTACAATGAGCAGTTCTTC.

This clonotype has at least ten counts. The V call is TRBV10-3, the J call TRBJ2-1; perhaps TRBD2 as D (6 bases). The length of the CDR3 is 13 residues. The ends were cut back, 6 bases at V and 10 bases at J, with 16 bases in the middle. Germline CDR1 and CDR2: ENHRY and SYGVKD. CDR3 residues: CAIRSGRFEEQFF. CDR3 DNA: TGTGCCATCAGGAGCGGGCGGTTTGAGGAGCAGTTCTTC.

This clonotype was seen more than once but under ten times. One junction end disagrees with the germline gene, perhaps due to a read error. This rearrangement joins TRBV12-5 to TRBJ2-1; 14 nucleotides line up with TRBD2. The CDR3 contains 21 residues. Germline CDR1 reads LGHNT; CDR2 reads FRNRAP. CDR3 in amino acids: CASGLVPGGLAGAEAYNGQFF. The CDR3 coding sequence is TGTGCTAGTGGTTTGGTCCCAGGGGGACTAGCGGGAGCGGAGGCCTACAATGGGCAGTTCTTC.

This clonotype was seen repeatedly, ten times or more. V usage is TRBV5-1 and J usage is TRBJ2-6; maybe TRBD2 (6 bases). This CDR3 is 17 amino acids long. V was trimmed by 1 base and J by 4 bases, leaving 15 bases between them. Per germline, CDR1 SGHRS and CDR2 YFSETQ. The CDR3 nucleotides are TGCGCCAGCAGCTTGATGAGCGAGGGGAGGGGGGCCAACGTCCTGACTTTC. It is translated as CASSLMSEGRGANVLTF.

This clonotype came up many times. The chain is built from TRBV20-1 and TRBJ1-3, with D perhaps matching TRBD1 (5 bases). Germline values: CDR1 DFQATT, CDR2 SNEGSKA (reference sequence). There are 14 residues in the CDR3. V shed 4 bases and J shed 4 bases, with 14 bases lying between them. The CDR3 sequence is CSAKSGTAGNTIYF. CDR3 nucleotides: TGCAGTGCTAAGTCCGGGACTGCGGGAAACACCATATATTTT.

This clonotype was counted at least ten times. The V gene is TRBV18, the J gene TRBJ2-1, with D perhaps matching TRBD1 (7 bases). V lost 1 base, J lost 5 bases, and 18 bases lay in between. The CDR3 is 17 residues long. Germline CDR1 KGHSH, CDR2 LQKENI. CDR3 nucleotide sequence: TGTGCCAGCTCACCACGAGCCGTTCAGGGGGGTCACAATGAGCAGTTCTTC. Translation: CASSPRAVQGGHNEQFF.